This is a list of T cell receptor beta chains from one sample in a study of cytomegalovirus exposure and HLA in healthy donors. Method: immunoSEQ multiplex PCR; TCRdb's copy keeps in-frame clones and lacks some. Among about 170,000 clones listed, 82% were seen once. Sequenced: PBMCs. These receptors were obtained from a male donor in good health and CMV-seronegative. Both conserved end residues are part of each CDR3. The order of the fields is clone size, J gene, V gene, D gene, CDR3 DNA, CDR3 protein. A D gene is named only where the DNA matches it firmly. Not all rows give a size; the values are once, few, many and, for expanded clones, a class.

clone_size: few
j_call: TRBJ2-7
v_call: TRBV28
d_call: TRBD2
cdr3_nt: TGTGCCAGCATCAACGGGGGGGTCTCCTACGAGCAGTACTTC
cdr3_aa: CASINGGVSYEQYF

clone_size: -
j_call: TRBJ1-5
v_call: TRBV5-4
d_call: -
cdr3_nt: TGTGCCAGCAGCTTGGATCCAGGGAAGGCCCAGCATTTT
cdr3_aa: CASSLDPGKAQHF

clone_size: -
j_call: TRBJ1-1
v_call: TRBV11-2
d_call: -
cdr3_nt: TGTGCCAGCAGTACGACAAGTTCTTCTGAAGCTTTCTTT
cdr3_aa: CASSTTSSSEAFF

clone_size: -
j_call: TRBJ1-4
v_call: TRBV27
d_call: TRBD1
cdr3_nt: TGTGCCAGCAGTTTTAGGGACAGGGAACAAAATGAAAAACTGTTTTTT
cdr3_aa: CASSFRDREQNEKLFF

clone_size: -
j_call: TRBJ2-2
v_call: TRBV5-1
d_call: -
cdr3_nt: TGCGCCAGCAGCTTGGGCGGACAGAGTGCCGGGGAGCTGTTTTTT
cdr3_aa: CASSLGGQSAGELFF

clone_size: -
j_call: TRBJ1-4
v_call: TRBV19
d_call: -
cdr3_nt: TGTGCCAGTAGTATAGGAGGGGGTATTAATGAAAAACTGTTTTTT
cdr3_aa: CASSIGGGINEKLFF

clone_size: few
j_call: TRBJ1-1
v_call: TRBV11-2
d_call: TRBD1
cdr3_nt: TGTGCCAGCAGCTTAGATCGACTCAGGGGGCTGGTAGCTTTCTTT
cdr3_aa: CASSLDRLRGLVAFF

clone_size: -
j_call: TRBJ1-2
v_call: TRBV6-1
d_call: -
cdr3_nt: TGTGCCAGCACGACCGGGACTAACGGCTACACCTTC
cdr3_aa: CASTTGTNGYTF

clone_size: -
j_call: TRBJ1-1
v_call: TRBV27
d_call: -
cdr3_nt: TGTGCCAGCAGACCGTCAGGGGTTTGGACTGAAGCTTTCTTT
cdr3_aa: CASRPSGVWTEAFF

clone_size: -
j_call: TRBJ2-3
v_call: TRBV10-1
d_call: -
cdr3_nt: TGCGCCAGTACTACTAGGGTGCAGTATTTT
cdr3_aa: CASTTRVQYF

clone_size: once
j_call: TRBJ1-1
v_call: TRBV19
d_call: -
cdr3_nt: TGTGCCAGTAGTCTCCACAGGGAGAACACTGAAGCTTTCTTT
cdr3_aa: CASSLHRENTEAFF